This T cell receptor beta chain was profiled in a study of T cells in Graves' hyperthyroidism and ophthalmopathy. Researchers amplified the TCR beta CDR3 regions from RNA transcripts. During a first-round RT-PCR of the TCR CDR3, the HTBI primer set was used. TCRdb itself ran the multiplex PCR reads through MiXCR, one entry per CDR3 protein. Among around 700,000 distinct CDR3 sequences listed, around 19% were seen once. This clonotype was seen at least ten times. No antigen is known for it. Study-wide points: Within blood appeared most thyroid clonotypes that had expanded above 0.001.

From germline, CDR1 is SGHNT and CDR2 YENEEA. Between the trimmed V and J ends, which lost 7 bases and 1 base, there was a span of 13 bases. This CDR3 has 14 residues. Sample: blood. The sequence derives from a woman aged 45-59 years with Graves' hyperthyroidism that later progressed to Graves' ophthalmopathy. The chain carries TRBV11-3 and TRBJ1-1, with D maybe TRBD1 (5 bases). CDR3 nucleotide sequence: TGTGCCAGCAAAGAGACGGGGACGAACACTGAAGCTTTCTTT. This encodes CASKETGTNTEAFF.